This T cell receptor beta chain was documented in a study of T-cell reconstitution after alpha-beta-depleted transplantation in children. Notes on the study in general: Surviving recipient cells, namely T cells and thymic progenitors, were the source of high day-60 TCRbeta diversity in some patients. At around two months after transplant, the alpha-beta T cells were reportedly derived from several hundred expanded clones that came from non-depleted graft cells. After one year, T-cell counts and TCRbeta diversity mostly came from new T cells.

A note on this clonotype: Its matching antigen is unknown.

Unique molecular identifiers were incorporated into the prepared TCRbeta library. Using its own MiXCR run on the PCR reads, TCRdb lists one record per CDR3 protein. Here the sample spans around 800,000 distinct CDR3 sequences, about 16% being singletons. The CDR3 runs to 14 residues. V shed 3 bases and J shed 7 bases, with 12 bases lying between them. Sequenced material: PBMCs, mostly from graft donor cells, taken 360 days after TCRalphabeta/CD19-depleted stem cell transplant. The rearrangement joins TRBV12-3 or TRBV12-4 to TRBJ1-4; D remains unclear. This TCR came from a male patient aged 10-17 years who had a stem cell transplant for acute lymphoblastic leukemia, so the T cells may come from the graft donor. The CDR3 region is CASSFLESGEKLFF. CDR3 in DNA: TGTGCCAGCAGTTTTCTGGAGTCCGGTGAAAAACTGTTTTTT.